Presented here are 14 T cell receptor beta chains from one specimen sequenced in a study of cytomegalovirus exposure and HLA in healthy donors. This PCR relied on a set of 60 Vbeta primers and 13 Jbeta primers. Only in-frame clones appear in the TCRdb table, and some are missing; sequencing was by immunoSEQ multiplex PCR. The table has around 100,000 clones, around three quarters seen once. Sequencing input: PBMCs. The receptors derive from a woman under 30 in good health and CMV-seropositive.

V usage is TRBV7-6 and J usage is TRBJ2-5, with D perhaps matching TRBD2 (5 bases). V dropped 1 base and J dropped 3 bases, with 12 bases sitting between them. The V gene's germline CDR1 is SGHVS and CDR2 FNYEAQ. The CDR3 has 15 residues. In DNA form, the CDR3 reads TGTGCCAGCAGCTTAGGAGGGCGCAGCGAAGAGACCCAGTACTTC. Translation: CASSLGGRSEETQYF.

The chain recombines TRBV10-3 with TRBJ2-3; the D gene is possibly TRBD2 (5 bases). V was shortened by 3 bases and J by 1 base, with 11 bases between the two germline ends. CDR1 is ENHRY and CDR2 is SYGVKD in the germline V gene. CDR3 size: 15 residues. In nucleotides, the CDR3 is TGTGCCATCAGTGACGGCGGGCGCGGCACAGATACGCAGTATTTT. This gives the protein CAISDGGRGTDTQYF.

The chain couples TRBV27 to TRBJ2-5, with D possibly TRBD2 on 6 matching bases. V lost 4 bases and J 1 base, leaving 10 bases between the germline ends. Per germline, CDR1 MNHEY and CDR2 SMNVEV (reference sequence). The CDR3 is 14 amino acids. CDR3 DNA: TGTGCCAGCAGTTCCTCCGGGGGCCAAGAGACCCAGTACTTC. This translates into CASSSSGGQETQYF.

With regard to this clone: A read error is likely, as this CDR3 ends without the conserved phenylalanine or tryptophan. The DNA is omitted, as the CDR3 cannot be located on it reliably, and the CDR3 follows TCRdb's listing. The chain links TRBV9 to TRBJ1-2; the tabulated D call, TRBD1, remains unverified against the DNA. Ends included, the CDR3 has 12 residues. The germline gives CDR1 SGDLS, CDR2 YYNGEE. CDR3 residues: CASSGAGTGAHY.

The chain links TRBV30 to TRBJ1-4, with D perhaps TRBD1 (6 bases). From germline, CDR1 is GTSNPN and CDR2 SVGIG (reference sequence). Trimming removed 5 bases at V and 7 bases at J, with 11 bases between. This CDR3 spans 12 amino acids. In DNA form, the CDR3 reads TGTGCCTGGGGACAGTCAGGTGAAAAACTGTTTTTT. Amino acids: CAWGQSGEKLFF. The whole variable domain, remainder taken from reference TRBV30 and TRBJ1-4, is SQTIHQWPATLVQPVGSPLSLECTVEGTSNPNLYWYRQAAGRGLQLLFYSVGIGQISSEVPQNLSASRPQDRQFILSSKKLLLSDSGFYLCAWGQSGEKLFFGSGTQLSVL.

The rearrangement joins TRBV5-1 to TRBJ2-7, with D tentatively TRBD1 (6 bases). Germline values: CDR1 SGHRS, CDR2 YFSETQ. V lost 4 bases to trimming and J lost 7 bases, with 21 bases between them. This CDR3 region has 15 residues. The CDR3 DNA reads as TGCGCCAGCAGCGTAGACGGGACAAGGAGGTTAGAGCAGTACTTC. Translated, it gives CASSVDGTRRLEQYF.

V usage is TRBV18 and J usage is TRBJ1-5; TRBD1 matches 10 bases. From germline, CDR1 is KGHSH and CDR2 LQKENI. The V gene end was trimmed by 5 bases and the J gene end by 0 bases; junction bases not matched to a gene: 16. This CDR3 is built from 20 residues. The CDR3 coding sequence is TGTGCCAGCTCATCAATCGCCGGGACAGGGGTTACCTATAGCAATCAGCCCCAGCATTTT. It encodes CASSSIAGTGVTYSNQPQHF. The full variable domain, with the rest looked up from reference TRBV18 and TRBJ1-5, is NAGVMQNPRHLVRRRGQEARLRCSPMKGHSHVYWYRQLPEEGLKFMVYLQKENIIDESGMPKERFSAEFPKEGPSILRIQQVVRGDSAAYFCASSSIAGTGVTYSNQPQHFGDGTRLSIL.

The rearrangement uses TRBV7-8 and TRBJ1-1; D remains ambiguous. The CDR3 spans 12 residues. Trimming shortened V by 5 bases and J by 0 bases, and 4 bases separated the two germline ends. CDR1 and CDR2 (germline): SGHVS, FQNEAQ. The CDR3 nucleotides are TGTGCCAGCAGCCCTATGAACACTGAAGCTTTCTTT. Protein: CASSPMNTEAFF.

The chain joins TRBV29-1 to TRBJ2-3; 10 bases are a match to TRBD1. The CDR3 length is 14 residues. The J segment lost 4 bases and the V segment lost 5 bases, leaving 6 bases of the junction unmatched. The germline V gene has CDR1 SQVTM and CDR2 ANQGSEA. The CDR3 coding sequence is TGCAGCGTTCGACAGGGGGCTTTTTCAGATACGCAGTATTTT. This translates into CSVRQGAFSDTQYF.

The chain is built from TRBV7-3 and TRBJ1-2; 7 bases fit TRBD1. With V trimmed by 3 bases and J by 5 bases, 9 bases remained unmatched. Germline CDR1 SGHTA, CDR2 FQGTGA. The CDR3 totals 15 residues. The CDR3 region has the DNA TGTGCCAGCAGCTTGACGCCCGGGACAGAATATGGCTACACCTTC. Its translation: CASSLTPGTEYGYTF. The whole variable domain, remainder taken from reference TRBV7-3 and TRBJ1-2, is GAGVSQTPSNKVTEKGKYVELRCDPISGHTALYWYRQSLGQGPEFLIYFQGTGAADDSGLPNDRFFAVRPEGSVSTLKIQRTERGDSAVYLCASSLTPGTEYGYTFGSGTRLTVV.

The V call is TRBV27, the J call TRBJ2-7; D not resolved. The CDR3 covers 13 residues. CDR1 is MNHEY and CDR2 is SMNVEV in the germline V gene (reference sequence). Between the trimmed V and J ends, which lost 6 bases and 0 bases, there was a span of 9 bases. The CDR3: CASSTLSSYEQYF. The CDR3 nucleotides read TGTGCCAGCAGCACCCTTAGCTCCTACGAGCAGTACTTC.

The rearrangement joins TRBV5-8 to TRBJ1-4, with TRBD1 as a possible D gene (6 bases). CDR1 is SGHTS, CDR2 YDEGEE, per germline. Between the trimmed V and J ends, which lost 4 bases and 8 bases, there was a span of 15 bases. The CDR3 totals 14 residues. The CDR3 protein is CASSPWETGEKLFF. As DNA, the CDR3 is TGTGCCAGCAGCCCTTGGGAGACAGGCGAAAAACTGTTTTTT.

The V and J genes are TRBV9 and TRBJ1-4; TRBD1 matches 7 bases. This CDR3 is built from 15 residues. The V gene end was trimmed by 3 bases and the J gene end by 4 bases; junction bases not matched to a gene: 6. Germline loops: CDR1 SGDLS, CDR2 YYNGEE. Here the CDR3 DNA reads TGTGCCAGCAGCGCTCGGACAGGCTATAATGAAAAACTGTTTTTT. It translates to CASSARTGYNEKLFF.

The genes are TRBV5-1 and TRBJ2-7; possible D gene TRBD1, 6 bases. This CDR3 is built from 14 residues. CDR1 is SGHRS and CDR2 is YFSETQ in the germline V gene. V was clipped by 3 bases and J by 2 bases, with 12 bases between them. The CDR3: CASSYWDKAYEQYF. CDR3 in DNA: TGCGCCAGCAGCTACTGGGACAAGGCCTACGAGCAGTACTTC.